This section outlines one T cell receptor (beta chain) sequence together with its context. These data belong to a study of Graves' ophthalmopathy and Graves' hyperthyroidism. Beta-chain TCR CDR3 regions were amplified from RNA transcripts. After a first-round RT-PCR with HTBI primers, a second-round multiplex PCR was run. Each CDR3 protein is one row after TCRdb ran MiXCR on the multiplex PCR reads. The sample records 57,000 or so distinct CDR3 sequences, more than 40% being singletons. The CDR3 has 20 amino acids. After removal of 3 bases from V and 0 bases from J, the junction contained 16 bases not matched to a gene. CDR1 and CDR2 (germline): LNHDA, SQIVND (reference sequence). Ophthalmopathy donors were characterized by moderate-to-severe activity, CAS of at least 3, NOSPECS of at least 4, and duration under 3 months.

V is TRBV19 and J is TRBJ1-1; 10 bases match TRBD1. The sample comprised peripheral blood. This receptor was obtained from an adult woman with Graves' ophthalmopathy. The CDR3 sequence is CASSIGDILDRGSMNTEAFF. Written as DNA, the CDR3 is TGTGCCAGTAGTATTGGAGACATTTTGGACAGGGGGTCCATGAACACTGAAGCTTTCTTT.